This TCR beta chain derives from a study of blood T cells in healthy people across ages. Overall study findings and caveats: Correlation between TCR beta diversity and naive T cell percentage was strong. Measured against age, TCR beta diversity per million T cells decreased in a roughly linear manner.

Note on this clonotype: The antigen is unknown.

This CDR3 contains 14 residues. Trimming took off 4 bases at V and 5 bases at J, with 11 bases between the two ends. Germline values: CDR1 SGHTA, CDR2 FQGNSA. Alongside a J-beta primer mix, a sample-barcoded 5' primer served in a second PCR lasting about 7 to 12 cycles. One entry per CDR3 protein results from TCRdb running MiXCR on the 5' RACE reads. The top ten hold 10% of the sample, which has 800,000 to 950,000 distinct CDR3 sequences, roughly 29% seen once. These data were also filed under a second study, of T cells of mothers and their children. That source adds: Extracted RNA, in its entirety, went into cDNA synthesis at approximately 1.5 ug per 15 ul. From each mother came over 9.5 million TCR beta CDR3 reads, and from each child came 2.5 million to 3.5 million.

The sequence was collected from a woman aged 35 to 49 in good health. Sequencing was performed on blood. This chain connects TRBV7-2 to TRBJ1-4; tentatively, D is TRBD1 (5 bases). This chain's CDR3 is CASSSGPRNEKLFF. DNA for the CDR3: TGTGCCAGCAGCTCGGGGCCGAGGAATGAAAAACTGTTTTTT.